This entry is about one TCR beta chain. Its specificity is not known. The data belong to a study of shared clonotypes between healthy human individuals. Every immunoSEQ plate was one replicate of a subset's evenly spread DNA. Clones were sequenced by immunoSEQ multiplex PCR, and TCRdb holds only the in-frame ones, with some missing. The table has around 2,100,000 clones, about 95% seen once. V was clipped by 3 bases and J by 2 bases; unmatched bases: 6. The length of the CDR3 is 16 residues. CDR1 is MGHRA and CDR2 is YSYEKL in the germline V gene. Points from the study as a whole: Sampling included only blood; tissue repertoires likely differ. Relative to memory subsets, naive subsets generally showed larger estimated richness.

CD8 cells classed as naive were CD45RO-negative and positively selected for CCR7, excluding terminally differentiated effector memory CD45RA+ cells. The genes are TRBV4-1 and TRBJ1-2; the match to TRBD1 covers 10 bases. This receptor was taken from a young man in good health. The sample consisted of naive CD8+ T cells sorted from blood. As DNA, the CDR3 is TGCGCCAGCAGCCACCTGCCGGGACAGGGGAACTATGGCTACACCTTC. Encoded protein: CASSHLPGQGNYGYTF.